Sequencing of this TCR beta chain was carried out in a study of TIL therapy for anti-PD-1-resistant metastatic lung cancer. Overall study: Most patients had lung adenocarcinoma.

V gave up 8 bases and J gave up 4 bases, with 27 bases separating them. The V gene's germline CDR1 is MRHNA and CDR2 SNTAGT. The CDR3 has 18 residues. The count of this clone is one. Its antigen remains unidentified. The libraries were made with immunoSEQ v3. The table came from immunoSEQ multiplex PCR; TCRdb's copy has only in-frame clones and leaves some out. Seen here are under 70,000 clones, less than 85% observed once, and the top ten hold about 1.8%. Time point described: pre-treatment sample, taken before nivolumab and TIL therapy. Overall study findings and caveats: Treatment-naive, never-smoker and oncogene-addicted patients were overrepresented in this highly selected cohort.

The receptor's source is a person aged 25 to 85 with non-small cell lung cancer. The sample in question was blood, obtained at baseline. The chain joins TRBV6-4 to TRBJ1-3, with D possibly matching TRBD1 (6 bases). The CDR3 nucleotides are TGTGCCAGCGACGGGGGTTGGGGGCAGACGATGATGGGAAACACCATATATTTT. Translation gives CASDGGWGQTMMGNTIYF.